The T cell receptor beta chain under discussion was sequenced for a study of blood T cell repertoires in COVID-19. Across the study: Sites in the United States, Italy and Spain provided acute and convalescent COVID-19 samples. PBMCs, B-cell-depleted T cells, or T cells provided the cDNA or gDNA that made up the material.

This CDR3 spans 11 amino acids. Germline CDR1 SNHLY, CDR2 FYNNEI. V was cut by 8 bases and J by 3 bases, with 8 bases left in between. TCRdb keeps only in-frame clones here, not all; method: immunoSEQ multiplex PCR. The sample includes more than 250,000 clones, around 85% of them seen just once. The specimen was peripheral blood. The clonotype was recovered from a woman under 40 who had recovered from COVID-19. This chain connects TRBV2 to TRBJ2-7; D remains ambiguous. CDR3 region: CASAQVYEQYF. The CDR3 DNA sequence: TGTGCCAGCGCACAAGTCTACGAGCAGTACTTC.